Shown below are 15 T cell receptor beta chains from a single sample sequenced in a study of blood T cell repertoires in COVID-19. The method was immunoSEQ multiplex PCR; TCRdb's version includes in-frame clones alone and lacks a portion of them. The table records hundreds of thousands of clones, 70% to 90% of them present only once. The sequenced sample was PBMCs or T cells enriched from blood (not recorded which). Receptors were obtained from a man in his thirties or forties who had recovered from COVID-19.

V usage is TRBV11-3 and J usage is TRBJ1-4, with D tentatively TRBD1 (5 bases). V dropped 4 bases and J dropped 12 bases, with 15 bases sitting between them. CDR3 length: 13 amino acids. The germline V gene encodes CDR1 SGHNT and CDR2 YENEEA. The CDR3 loop reads CASSSSETGELFF. DNA of the CDR3: TGTGCCAGCAGCTCTTCCGAAACAGGTGAACTGTTTTTT.

This clone turned up a few times. The V and J genes are TRBV5-1 and TRBJ2-3; D is uncertain. CDR1 and CDR2 from the germline V gene are SGHRS and YFSETQ. Trimming stripped 0 bases from V and 0 bases from J, with 8 bases between. The CDR3 is made up of 15 amino acids. CDR3 protein: CASSLDRPSTDTQYF. CDR3 sequence (DNA): TGCGCCAGCAGCTTGGACAGACCTAGCACAGATACGCAGTATTTT.

V usage is TRBV4-1 and J usage is TRBJ1-4, with D possibly TRBD1 on 5 matching bases. The CDR3 length is 14 residues. Germline values: CDR1 MGHRA, CDR2 YSYEKL. Trimming removed 2 bases at V and 8 bases at J, with 12 bases between. Here the CDR3 reads CASSQTGYAEKLFF. The CDR3 region has the DNA TGCGCCAGCAGCCAAACAGGTTACGCCGAAAAACTGTTTTTT.

The rearrangement links TRBV11-2 to TRBJ2-3; no firm D call. CDR1 SGHAT and CDR2 FQNNGV come from the germline V gene. V dropped 0 bases and J dropped 4 bases, with 5 bases sitting between them. The CDR3 consists of 13 residues. This CDR3 is CASSLERSDTQYF. The CDR3 DNA reads as TGTGCCAGCAGCTTAGAGAGGTCAGATACGCAGTATTTT.

This rearrangement joins TRBV27 to TRBJ1-5; D is uncertain. Per germline, CDR1 MNHEY and CDR2 SMNVEV (reference sequence). The CDR3 runs 15 residues. Trimming shortened V by 5 bases and J by 1 base, and 12 bases separated the two germline ends. The DNA of the CDR3 is TGTGCCAGCAGTCCGCTTGGAGAGAGCAATCAGCCCCAGCATTTT. This translates into CASSPLGESNQPQHF.

This clone was recorded once. The gene calls are TRBV7-9 and TRBJ1-6; 7 positions match TRBD1. The CDR3 totals 17 residues. CDR1 and CDR2 (germline): SEHNR, FQNEAQ (reference sequence). The V and J ends lost 0 bases and 3 bases, in that order; junction bases with no gene match: 5. The CDR3 protein is CASSLARAGGYNSPLHF. The DNA of the CDR3 is TGTGCCAGCAGCTTAGCGCGGGCAGGGGGCTATAATTCACCCCTCCACTTT.

J is TRBJ1-4 and V is TRBV5-1; D is undetermined. Trimming took 0 bases from V and 2 from J, leaving 11 bases between them. The CDR3 is 16 amino acids. The germline gives CDR1 SGHRS, CDR2 YFSETQ. DNA for the CDR3: TGCGCCAGCAGCTTGGTCAGTCCCTCCACTAATGAAAAACTGTTTTTT. Amino acid sequence: CASSLVSPSTNEKLFF.

The chain combines TRBV18 with TRBJ2-7, with TRBD2 matching over 7 bases. CDR1 is KGHSH, CDR2 LQKENI, per germline. The CDR3 totals 13 residues. After removal of 0 bases from V and 6 bases from J, the junction contained 2 bases not matched to a gene. The CDR3 DNA reads TGTGCCAGCTCACCACCGGGGGAGGGCGAGCAGTACTTC. Its translation: CASSPPGEGEQYF.

This chain connects TRBV5-5 to TRBJ2-7; 7 bases line up with TRBD1. Losses at the gene ends were 2 bases for V and 2 bases for J; bases not matched to a gene: 10. In germline, CDR1 is SGHKS, CDR2 YYEKEE (reference sequence). The CDR3 extends over 16 amino acids. In DNA, the CDR3 is TGTGCCAGCAGCTTACCGGACAGGTTGTTAACCTACGAGCAGTACTTC. This encodes CASSLPDRLLTYEQYF.

The CDR3 here is CASSQPGTGTREQYF. The CDR3 DNA sequence: TGTGCCAGCAGCCAGCCCGGGACAGGGACTCGAGAGCAGTACTTC. This chain uses TRBV3-1 (or the pseudogene TRBV3-2) with TRBJ2-7; TRBD1 matches at 9 bases. The CDR3 totals 15 residues. Germline assignment: CDR1 LGHDT and CDR2 YNNKEL (reference sequence). Germline trimming cut 3 bases from V and 7 bases from J; bases unmatched to any gene: 10.

The chain has TRBV9 and TRBJ1-3; weak D call: TRBD1 (5 bases). The CDR3 sequence is 16 residues long. Deletions cut 4 bases from V and 3 bases from J, with 17 bases between. Germline-derived CDR1 and CDR2 are SGDLS and YYNGEE. CDR3 nucleotides: TGTGCCAGCAGCTCTCGAGAAGGGGTTATTGGAAACACCATATATTTT. The encoded protein is CASSSREGVIGNTIYF.

CDR3 amino acids: CASSWAGGQETQYF. CDR3 bases: TGTGCCAGCAGTTGGGCGGGGGGGCAAGAGACCCAGTACTTC. The chain combines TRBV27 with TRBJ2-5, with 9 positions matching TRBD2. J was trimmed by 2 bases and V by 4 bases; bases with no gene match: 2. CDR1 and CDR2 (germline): MNHEY, SMNVEV (reference sequence). The CDR3 has 14 amino acids.

This chain links TRBV18 with TRBJ1-5; tentative D call: TRBD1 (6 bases). The germline V and J ends were trimmed by 4 bases and 5 bases, with 12 bases remaining between them. CDR1 is KGHSH, CDR2 LQKENI, per germline. CDR3 length equals 14 residues. The CDR3 protein is CASSLGTGHQPQHF. Written as DNA, the CDR3 is TGTGCCAGCTCACTGGGCACAGGGCATCAGCCCCAGCATTTT.

Details on this clone: This CDR3 is also generated by other DNA sequences in the sample. The V and J genes are TRBV18 and TRBJ1-2; D remains ambiguous. The CDR3 covers 13 residues. Per the germline V gene, CDR1 is KGHSH and CDR2 is LQKENI. Trimming cost V 1 base and J 5 bases, with 8 bases left between them. CDR3 loop: CASSPQGGYGYTF. The CDR3 DNA is TGTGCCAGCTCACCACAGGGAGGGTATGGCTACACCTTC.

The rearrangement links TRBV9 to TRBJ1-4; D unclear. The V end lost 0 bases, the J end lost 2 bases, and 8 bases lay between the germline ends. CDR3 length: 15 amino acids. From germline, CDR1 is SGDLS and CDR2 YYNGEE. The chain's CDR3 is CASSVATGTNEKLFF. CDR3 bases: TGTGCCAGCAGCGTAGCGACGGGGACTAATGAAAAACTGTTTTTT.